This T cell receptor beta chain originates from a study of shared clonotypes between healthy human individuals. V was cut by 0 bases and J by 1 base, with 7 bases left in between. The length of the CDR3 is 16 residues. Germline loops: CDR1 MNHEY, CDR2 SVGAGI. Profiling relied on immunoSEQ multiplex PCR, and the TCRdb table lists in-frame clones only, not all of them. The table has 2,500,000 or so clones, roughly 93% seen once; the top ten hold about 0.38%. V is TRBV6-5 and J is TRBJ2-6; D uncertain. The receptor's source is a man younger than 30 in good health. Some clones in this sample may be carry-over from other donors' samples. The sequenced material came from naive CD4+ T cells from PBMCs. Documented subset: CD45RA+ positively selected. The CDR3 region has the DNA TGTGCCAGCAGTTACTCGGCCTTATCTGGGGCCAACGTCCTGACTTTC. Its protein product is CASSYSALSGANVLTF.